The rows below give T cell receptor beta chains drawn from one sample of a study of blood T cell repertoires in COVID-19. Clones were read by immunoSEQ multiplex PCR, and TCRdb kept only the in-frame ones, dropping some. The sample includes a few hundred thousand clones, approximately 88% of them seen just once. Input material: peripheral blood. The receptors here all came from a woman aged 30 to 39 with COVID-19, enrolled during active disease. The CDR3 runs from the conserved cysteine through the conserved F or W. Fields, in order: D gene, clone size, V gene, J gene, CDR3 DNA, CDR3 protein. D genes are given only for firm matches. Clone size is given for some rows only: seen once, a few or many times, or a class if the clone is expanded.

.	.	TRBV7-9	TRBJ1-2	TGTGCCAGCAGCTTAGGGGCTTCGGTGAGCTATGGCTACACCTTC	CASSLGASVSYGYTF
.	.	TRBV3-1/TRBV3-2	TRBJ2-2	TGTGCCAGCAGCCGACTCGACTTAAACACCGGGGAGCTGTTTTTT	CASSRLDLNTGELFF
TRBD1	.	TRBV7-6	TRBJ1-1	TGTGCCAGCAGCTCAGGCCCCGCAGGGACAGGTGAAGCTTTCTTT	CASSSGPAGTGEAFF
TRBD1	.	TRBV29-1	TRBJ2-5	TGCAGCGTTGGGGGGACAGGGTCGGAGACCCAGTACTTC	CSVGGTGSETQYF
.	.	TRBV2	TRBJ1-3	TGTGCCAGCAGGGTGGGCCAGCTCTCTGGAAACACCATATATTTT	CASRVGQLSGNTIYF
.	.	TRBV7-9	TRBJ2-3	TGTGCCAGCAGCCCGGTGGGTAGCGAGCGGGATACGCAGTATTTT	CASSPVGSERDTQYF
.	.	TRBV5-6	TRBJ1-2	TGTGCCAGCAGCGTACCTTTACAGGGTGGGGGCTACACCTTC	CASSVPLQGGGYTF
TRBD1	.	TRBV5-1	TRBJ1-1	TGCGCCAGCAGCTCCGGGACAGGGAGCACTGAAGCTTTCTTT	CASSSGTGSTEAFF
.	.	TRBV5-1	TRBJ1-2	TGCGCCAGCAATGAGGGCTCCGCTAACTATGGCTACACCTTC	CASNEGSANYGYTF
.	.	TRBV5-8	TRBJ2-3	TGTGCCAGCAGCTTGGGGCAGGCTACAGATACGCAGTATTTT	CASSLGQATDTQYF
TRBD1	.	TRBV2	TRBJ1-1	TGTGCCAGCAGTGGACAGGGATCCACTGAAGCTTTCTTT	CASSGQGSTEAFF
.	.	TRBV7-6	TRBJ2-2	TGTGCCAGCAGCTTAGTATTCGGCGAAGAGGCCGGGGAGCTGTTCTTT	CASSLVFGEEAGELFF
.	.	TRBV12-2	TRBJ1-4	TGTGCAAGTCGCTTAGCGGGACAGGTGACTTATGCAACTAATGAAAAACTGTTTTTT	CASRLAGQVTYATNEKLFF
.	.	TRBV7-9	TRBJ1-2	TGTGCCAGCAGCTTACGCGACACAAATGGCTACACCTTC	CASSLRDTNGYTF
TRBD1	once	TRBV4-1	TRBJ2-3	TGCGCCAGCAGCCAGCGCTCCCTCGTCCAGGGGGCAAGGGGAGATACGCAGTATTTT	CASSQRSLVQGARGDTQYF
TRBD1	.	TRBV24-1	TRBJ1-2	TGTGCCACCAGGGACAGGGACTATGGCTACACCTTC	CATRDRDYGYTF
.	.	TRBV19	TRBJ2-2	TGTGCCAGTAGTACGTCCGGGACAATTTATCTCCGCCCGCAAAACACCGGGGAGCTGTTTTTT	CASSTSGTIYLRPQNTGELFF
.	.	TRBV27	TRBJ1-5	TGTGCCAGCAGTTTATCGGGACATACATCGAATCAGCCCCAGCATTTT	CASSLSGHTSNQPQHF
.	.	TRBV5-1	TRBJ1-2	TGCGCCAGCAGCTTTGATGAGGGTGGCTATGGCTACACCTTC	CASSFDEGGYGYTF
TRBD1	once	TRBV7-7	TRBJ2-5	TGTGCCAGCAGCTTGGGACAGGGTTGGGAGACCCAGTACTTC	CASSLGQGWETQYF
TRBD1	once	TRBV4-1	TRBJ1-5	TGCGCCAGCAGCCAAAGGGGGCGGAATCAGCCCCAGCATTTT	CASSQRGRNQPQHF
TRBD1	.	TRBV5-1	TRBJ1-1	TGCGCCAGCAGCACGACAGGGAGTACTGAAGCTTTCTTT	CASSTTGSTEAFF
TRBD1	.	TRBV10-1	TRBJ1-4	TGCGCCAGCAGTGAAGACAGGGTGAATGAAAAACTGTTTTTT	CASSEDRVNEKLFF
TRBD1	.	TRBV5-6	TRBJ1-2	TGTGCCAGCAGCTTGGAAGGGGGCGCACTCTATGGCTACACCTTC	CASSLEGGALYGYTF
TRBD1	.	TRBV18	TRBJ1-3	TGTGCCAGCTCGCAACAGGGGGCTGGAAACACCATATATTTT	CASSQQGAGNTIYF
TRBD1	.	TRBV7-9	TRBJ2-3	TGTGCCAGCAGCTTCCCGGGACAGACCCCCACAGATACGCAGTATTTT	CASSFPGQTPTDTQYF
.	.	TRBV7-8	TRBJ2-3	TGTGCCAGCAGCTTTGCCCCGCGGGATACGCAGTATTTT	CASSFAPRDTQYF
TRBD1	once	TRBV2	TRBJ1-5	TGTGCCAGCAGAACAGGGGGGAATGGTAATCAGCCCCAGCATTTT	CASRTGGNGNQPQHF
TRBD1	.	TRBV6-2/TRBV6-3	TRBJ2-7	TGTGCCAGCAGTTGGGACAGCTACGAGCAGTACTTC	CASSWDSYEQYF
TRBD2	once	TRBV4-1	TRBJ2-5	TGCGCCAGCAGCCGACTACTAGCGGGGGACCAAGAGACCCAGTACTTC	CASSRLLAGDQETQYF
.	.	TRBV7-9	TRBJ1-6	TGTGCCAGCAGTGGGGGGTATAATTCACCCCTCCACTTT	CASSGGYNSPLHF
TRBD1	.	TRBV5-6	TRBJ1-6	TGTGCCAGCAGCCAACAGGGGATTAATTCACCCCTCCACTTT	CASSQQGINSPLHF
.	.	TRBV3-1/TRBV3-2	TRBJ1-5	TGTGCCAGCAGCCTTACAGGGTATAGCAATCAGCCCCAGCATTTT	CASSLTGYSNQPQHF
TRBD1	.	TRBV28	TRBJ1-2	TGTGCCAGCAGGGACAGGGGGTTCTATGGCTACACCTTC	CASRDRGFYGYTF
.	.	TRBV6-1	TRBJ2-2	TGTGCCAGCAGTGTCGGGTCGGGGATCAACACCGGGGAGCTGTTTTTT	CASSVGSGINTGELFF
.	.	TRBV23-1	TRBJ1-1	TGCGCCAGCAGTCAAAACTCGCTGAACACTGAAGCTTTCTTT	CASSQNSLNTEAFF
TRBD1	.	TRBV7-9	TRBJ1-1	TGTGCCAGCAGCTCTTCCCTCCGGGACAGGGGATTGAGAGCTTTCTTT	CASSSSLRDRGLRAFF
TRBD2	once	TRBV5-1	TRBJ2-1	TGCGCCAGCAGCTTTTTGGCTAGCGGGGTTTTGGGTGAGCAGTTCTTC	CASSFLASGVLGEQFF
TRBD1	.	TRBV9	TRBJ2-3	TGTGCCAGCAGCTTCCGGGACAGGGGCACAGATACGCAGTATTTT	CASSFRDRGTDTQYF
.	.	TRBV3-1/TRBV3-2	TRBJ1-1	TGTGCCAGCAGCCCGCAGAAGAACACTGAAGCTTTCTTT	CASSPQKNTEAFF
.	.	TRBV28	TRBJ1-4	TGTGCCAGCAGTCTCAGGGGCAGGCCCCCTAATGAAAAACTGTTTTTT	CASSLRGRPPNEKLFF
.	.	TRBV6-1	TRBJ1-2	TGTGCCAGCAGTGACCGTTTTGGGCATGAGGGCTACACCTTC	CASSDRFGHEGYTF
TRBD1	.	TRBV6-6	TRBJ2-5	TGTGCCAGCAGTTCTGGGACAGTCGGTCCCCAGTACTTC	CASSSGTVGPQYF
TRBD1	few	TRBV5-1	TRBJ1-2	TGCGCCAGCAGCCCGGGGACAGGGGGTTATAACTATGGCTACACCTTC	CASSPGTGGYNYGYTF
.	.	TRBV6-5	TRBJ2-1	TGTGCCAGCAACTTCCTAGCTCTCAATGAGCAGTTCTTC	CASNFLALNEQFF
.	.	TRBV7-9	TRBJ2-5	TGTGCCAGCAGCTCCCAGGGGTATAGGGGGGAGACCCAGTACTTC	CASSSQGYRGETQYF
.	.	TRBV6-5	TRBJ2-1	TGTGCCAGCAGGCCCTGGGAGGCCTACAATGAGCAGTTCTTC	CASRPWEAYNEQFF
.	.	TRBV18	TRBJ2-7	TGTGCCAGCTCAGGAGGGACCTCCTACGAGCAGTACTTC	CASSGGTSYEQYF
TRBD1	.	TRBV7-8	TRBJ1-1	TGTGCCAGCAGCTTCCCAGTCGCCGGGACAGGGGGCACTGAAGCTTTCTTT	CASSFPVAGTGGTEAFF
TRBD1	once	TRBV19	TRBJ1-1	TGTGCCAGTAGTTCACTCGGACAGGTCCTCACTGAAGCTTTCTTT	CASSSLGQVLTEAFF
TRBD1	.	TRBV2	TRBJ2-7	TGTGCCAGCAGTGAAACGGACAGGGAAGTTGAGGAGCAGTACTTC	CASSETDREVEEQYF
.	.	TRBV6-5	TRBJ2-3	TGTGCCAGCAGTTCCCCGGGGAGGGGGGAGAACACGCAGTATTTT	CASSSPGRGENTQYF
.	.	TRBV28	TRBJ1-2	TGTGCCAGCAGTCCCCAACTCTATGGCTACACCTTC	CASSPQLYGYTF
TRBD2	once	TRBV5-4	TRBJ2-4	TGTGCCAGCAGACAGGGACTAGCGGGGGGGCAAAACATTCAGTACTTC	CASRQGLAGGQNIQYF
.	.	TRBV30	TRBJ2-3	TGTGCCTGGAGTGTACGTCCTGAGGCAGATACGCAGTATTTT	CAWSVRPEADTQYF
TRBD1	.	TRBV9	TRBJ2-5	TGTGCCAGCAGCTATACCGCAGAGGGGGCCGAGACCCAGTACTTC	CASSYTAEGAETQYF
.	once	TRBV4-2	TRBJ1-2	TGTGCCAGCAGCCAAGCGGGGGGAGTAGGCTATGGCTACACCTTC	CASSQAGGVGYGYTF
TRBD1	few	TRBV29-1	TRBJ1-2	TGCAGCGTAGAGGGACAGGGGTACGGCGGCTACACCTTC	CSVEGQGYGGYTF
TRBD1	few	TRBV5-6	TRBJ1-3	TGTGCCAGCAGCTTGGTTACGAGGACAGGTGGAAACACCATATATTTT	CASSLVTRTGGNTIYF
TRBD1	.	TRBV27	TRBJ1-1	TGTGCCAGCAGCCCTCGGACAGGGTTAATTGAAGCTTTCTTT	CASSPRTGLIEAFF